Shown below are 20 T cell receptor beta chains from a single sample sequenced in a study of blood T cells in healthy people across ages. A second PCR of 7 to 11 cycles used a sample-barcoded 5' primer and a J-beta primer mix. Each CDR3 protein gets one entry after TCRdb re-called the 5' RACE reads with MiXCR. The table includes about 400,000 distinct CDR3 sequences, 45% to 60% detected once. Sequencing was performed on blood. The receptors were sampled from a man in his sixties in good health.

The table lists this clonotype with a count of one. This chain links TRBV20-1 with TRBJ2-3; no firm D call. V dropped 4 bases and J dropped 1 base, with 15 bases sitting between them. CDR3 size: 15 residues. CDR1 DFQATT and CDR2 SNEGSKA come from the germline V gene (reference sequence). CDR3 nucleotides: TGCAGTGCTACCGCCCGGAGAGGCGGCACAGATACGCAGTATTTT. Amino acid sequence: CSATARRGGTDTQYF.

This chain links TRBV20-1 with TRBJ2-7, with D possibly being TRBD1 (5 bases). This CDR3 has 14 amino acids. Trimming removed 1 base from V and 1 base from J, with 11 bases in between. The germline CDR1 and CDR2 sequences are DFQATT and SNEGSKA (reference sequence). CDR3 DNA sequence: TGCAGTGCTAGAGGGGGCCCACCTTCCTACGAGCAGTACTTC. Translation: CSARGGPPSYEQYF.

The chain is built from TRBV20-1 and TRBJ2-5; 10 bases are a match to TRBD1. Germline V gene data show CDR1 as DFQATT and CDR2 as SNEGSKA (reference sequence). V gave up 5 bases and J gave up 4 bases; unmatched junction bases: 7. The CDR3 is 14 residues long. The CDR3 spells CSAPRQGAGETQYF. DNA for the CDR3: TGCAGTGCTCCCAGACAGGGGGCGGGAGAGACCCAGTACTTC.

This clonotype occurred a few times. This chain uses TRBV20-1 with TRBJ2-6, with D possibly matching TRBD2 (5 bases). The germline gives CDR1 DFQATT, CDR2 SNEGSKA (reference sequence). This CDR3 comprises 16 residues. V was shortened by 0 bases and J by 4 bases, with 13 bases between the two germline ends. The CDR3 DNA reads TGCAGTGCTAGAGATAGCGCACAGCCGGGGGCCAACGTCCTGACTTTC. Its translation: CSARDSAQPGANVLTF.

This chain uses TRBV7-2 with TRBJ2-1; TRBD2 is a possible D gene (5 bases). The V end lost 5 bases, the J end lost 8 bases, and 10 bases lay between the germline ends. Germline assignment: CDR1 SGHTA and CDR2 FQGNSA. This CDR3 spans 12 amino acids. As DNA, the CDR3 is TGTGCCAGCAGCCGCATGCGGGATGAGCAGTTCTTC. This codes for CASSRMRDEQFF.

The chain joins TRBV4-2 to TRBJ2-3; 7 nucleotides match TRBD1. V trimming: 1 base; J trimming: 2 bases; junction bases outside the gene matches: 6. Germline V gene lookup returns CDR1 LGHNA and CDR2 YNFKEQ. The CDR3 is made up of 16 amino acids. CDR3 amino acids: CASSQVSQGTTDTQYF. The CDR3 region has the DNA TGTGCCAGCAGCCAAGTATCACAGGGGACCACAGATACGCAGTATTTT.

Only one count was recorded for this clonotype. CDR3 sequence (DNA): TGTGCCATCAGTGTGGCGGGGGATATTGGTTATGAGCAGTACTTC. This sequence encodes CAISVAGDIGYEQYF. The rearrangement links TRBV10-3 to TRBJ2-5, with 7 bases lining up with TRBD2. Trimming took 4 bases from V and 11 from J; bases not matched to a gene: 16. Per the germline V gene, CDR1 is ENHRY and CDR2 is SYGVKD. The CDR3 sequence is 15 residues long.

Of note for this clonotype: Given a much more abundant clone one base away, this may be a read error. V and J are TRBV27 and TRBJ1-5; a weak D match, TRBD1 (5 bases). Germline CDR1 is MNHEY and CDR2 is SMNVEV (reference sequence). Trimming took 4 bases from V and 0 from J, leaving 7 bases between them. This CDR3 is built from 14 residues. In DNA form, the CDR3 reads TGTGCCAGCAGTTGGGGCGATAGCAATCAGCCCCAGCATTTT. Translation: CASSWGDSNQPQHF.

This clonotype was detected only a few times. This sequence joins TRBV5-1 and TRBJ1-1, with unresolved D. CDR1 SGHRS and CDR2 YFSETQ come from the germline V gene. V was shortened by 4 bases and J by 3 bases, with 10 bases between the two germline ends. The CDR3 is made up of 13 amino acids. This CDR3 reads CASSVNRYTEAFF. DNA for the CDR3: TGCGCCAGCAGCGTGAACAGATACACTGAAGCTTTCTTT.

This chain links TRBV6-4 with TRBJ2-1; 14 bases map to TRBD2. V lost 1 base to trimming and J lost 10 bases; unmatched junction nucleotides: 3. CDR1 MRHNA and CDR2 SNTAGT come from the germline V gene. The CDR3 spans 15 residues. The CDR3 region is CASSDWTSGGREQFF. As DNA, the CDR3 is TGTGCCAGCAGTGACTGGACTAGCGGGGGGAGAGAGCAGTTCTTC.

This clonotype was recorded many times. This chain links TRBV7-2 with TRBJ2-7; 7 positions match TRBD1. This CDR3 has 15 amino acids. V gave up 3 bases and J gave up 3 bases; unmatched junction bases: 8. Germline V lookup: CDR1 SGHTA, CDR2 FQGNSA. CDR3 sequence (DNA): TGTGCCAGCAGCTTGGCTGGACAGGCCCTCTACGAGCAGTACTTC. It specifies CASSLAGQALYEQYF. Complete variable domain (other parts from reference TRBV7-2 and TRBJ2-7): GAGVSQSPSNKVTEKGKDVELRCDPISGHTALYWYRQSLGQGLEFLIYFQGNSAPDKSGLPSDRFSAERTGGSVSTLTIQRTQQEDSAVYLCASSLAGQALYEQYFGPGTRLTVT.

The chain links TRBV20-1 to TRBJ2-5, with D possibly matching TRBD2 (6 bases). The DNA end is more similar to TRBJ2-4, so the J call may be wrong. The CDR3 has 15 amino acids. Germline loops: CDR1 DFQATT, CDR2 SNEGSKA (reference sequence). The CDR3 sequence: CSAREPGTRENIQYF. In DNA form, the CDR3 reads TGCAGTGCTAGAGAACCAGGGACTCGCGAAAACATTCAGTACTTC.

This clonotype was detected a few times. This sequence joins TRBV7-3 and TRBJ1-1; perhaps TRBD1 as D (5 bases). The CDR3 sequence is 14 residues long. In germline, CDR1 is SGHTA, CDR2 FQGTGA. V was pared by 2 bases and J by 3 bases, with 10 bases between. The CDR3 DNA is TGTGCCAGCAGCTTAGTAGTGGGGGACACTGAAGCTTTCTTT. Amino acids: CASSLVVGDTEAFF.

The V gene is TRBV30, the J gene TRBJ2-7; 9 bases agree with TRBD2. Germline V lookup: CDR1 GTSNPN, CDR2 SVGIG (reference sequence). This CDR3 region has 13 residues. V was pared by 1 base and J by 2 bases, with 0 bases of the junction left unmatched. The CDR3 DNA reads TGTGCCTGGAGTGGCGGGGGGGCCTACGAGCAGTACTTC. This sequence encodes CAWSGGGAYEQYF.

V is TRBV9 and J is TRBJ2-7; the match to TRBD2 covers 7 bases. The DNA end is a closer match to TRBJ2-5, so the J assignment may be wrong. The CDR3 extends over 15 amino acids. CDR1 and CDR2 from the germline V gene are SGDLS and YYNGEE. The CDR3 protein is CASSASGTNKETQYF. The CDR3 nucleotides read TGTGCCAGCAGCGCCTCCGGGACTAACAAAGAGACCCAGTACTTC.

V usage is TRBV20-1 and J usage is TRBJ2-1, with D tentatively TRBD1 or TRBD2 (5 bases each). The CDR3 runs to 14 residues. V was clipped by 6 bases and J by 3 bases, with 15 bases between them. Germline loops: CDR1 DFQATT, CDR2 SNEGSKA (reference sequence). The CDR3: CSAPGTGGYNEQFF. The CDR3 coding sequence is TGCAGTGCCCCCGGGACGGGCGGCTACAATGAGCAGTTCTTC.

The sample holds a few counts of this clonotype. The chain joins TRBV20-1 to TRBJ1-6, with D perhaps matching TRBD1 (5 bases). Trimming shortened V by 6 bases and J by 4 bases, and 16 bases separated the two germline ends. The germline V gene encodes CDR1 DFQATT and CDR2 SNEGSKA (reference sequence). The CDR3 spans 15 residues. The CDR3 loop reads CSAPGGALYNSPLHF. The CDR3 bases are TGCAGTGCCCCGGGCGGGGCCCTTTATAATTCACCCCTCCACTTT.

This rearrangement joins TRBV29-1 to TRBJ2-3; D might be TRBD2 (5 bases). The germline gives CDR1 SQVTM, CDR2 ANQGSEA. The CDR3 totals 13 residues. Between the trimmed V and J ends, which lost 4 bases and 2 bases, there was a span of 10 bases. As DNA, the CDR3 is TGCAGCGTTGGAGCGGAGATCACAGATACGCAGTATTTT. Its translation is CSVGAEITDTQYF.

The chain recombines TRBV28 with TRBJ2-5; D ambiguous. V was shortened by 7 bases and J by 1 base, with 10 bases between the two germline ends. The CDR3 is 13 amino acids. In germline, CDR1 is MDHEN, CDR2 SYDVKM. The CDR3 DNA sequence: TGTGCCAGCAATGACCAGCTCCAAGAGACCCAGTACTTC. Protein product: CASNDQLQETQYF.

The chain is built from TRBV6-2 or TRBV6-3 and TRBJ2-7; no reliable D call. In germline, CDR1 is MNHEY, CDR2 SVGEGT. Trimming removed 5 bases at V and 2 bases at J, with 7 bases between. The CDR3 has 12 residues. As DNA, the CDR3 is TGTGCCAGCAGTCGGCTTCCCTACGAGCAGTACTTC. This translates into CASSRLPYEQYF.